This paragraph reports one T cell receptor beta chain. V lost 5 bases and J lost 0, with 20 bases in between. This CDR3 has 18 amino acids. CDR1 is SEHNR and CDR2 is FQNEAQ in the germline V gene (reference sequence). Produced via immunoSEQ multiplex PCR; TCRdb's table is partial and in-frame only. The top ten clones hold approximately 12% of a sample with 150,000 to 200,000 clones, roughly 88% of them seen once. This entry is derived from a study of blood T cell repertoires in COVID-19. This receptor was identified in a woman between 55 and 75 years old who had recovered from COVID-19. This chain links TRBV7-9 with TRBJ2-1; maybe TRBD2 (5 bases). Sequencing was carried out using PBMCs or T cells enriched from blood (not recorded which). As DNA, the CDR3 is TGTGCCAGCAGCCCGCCTTTCCGAGCGGTACGCTCCTACAATGAGCAGTTCTTC. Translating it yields CASSPPFRAVRSYNEQFF.